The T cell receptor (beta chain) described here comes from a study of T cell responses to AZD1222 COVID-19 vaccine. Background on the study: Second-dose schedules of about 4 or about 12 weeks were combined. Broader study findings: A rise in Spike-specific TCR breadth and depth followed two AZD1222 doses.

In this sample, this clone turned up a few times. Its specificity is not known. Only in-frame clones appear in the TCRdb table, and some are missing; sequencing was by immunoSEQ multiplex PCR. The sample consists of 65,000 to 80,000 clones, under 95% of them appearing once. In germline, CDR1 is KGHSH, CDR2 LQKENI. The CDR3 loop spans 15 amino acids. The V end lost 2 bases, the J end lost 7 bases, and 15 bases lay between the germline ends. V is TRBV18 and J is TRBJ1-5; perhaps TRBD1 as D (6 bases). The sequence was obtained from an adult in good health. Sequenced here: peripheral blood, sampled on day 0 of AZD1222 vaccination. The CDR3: CASSPSGDLEQPQHF. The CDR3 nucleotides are TGTGCCAGCTCACCATCAGGGGACCTTGAGCAGCCCCAGCATTTT.